The present T cell receptor (beta chain) was sequenced within a study of shared clonotypes between healthy human individuals. This was a deep-level run. TCRdb's copy holds only in-frame clones and misses some; the assay was immunoSEQ multiplex PCR. The sample includes roughly 500,000 clones, 81% of them seen just once. CDR1 SNHLY and CDR2 FYNNEI come from the germline V gene. CDR3 size: 12 residues. The germline V and J ends were trimmed by 8 bases and 8 bases, with 15 bases remaining between them. V usage is TRBV2 and J usage is TRBJ1-1; D is unclear. The TCR originated in a woman aged 40 to 50 in good health. Some clones in this sample may be carry-over from other donors' samples. Source material: PBMCs. CDR3 sequence (DNA): TGTGCCAGCCCTCTCAGGACGTCCGAAGCTTTCTTT. It is translated as CASPLRTSEAFF.